Listed below are T cell receptor beta chains from one sample, sequenced in a study of PD-1 blockade in classical Hodgkin lymphoma. Sequenced by immunoSEQ multiplex PCR; TCRdb stores in-frame clones only, minus some. The profile covers approximately 17,000 clones, with about four fifths appearing a single time and 25% to 35% taken by the ten largest. This material consisted of peripheral blood mononuclear cells (PBMCs), taken before the second cycle of nivolumab. These receptors were taken from a human donor with classical Hodgkin lymphoma. Both conserved end residues are trimmed from each CDR3. Fields, in order: J gene, clone size, V gene, CDR3 protein. Some rows have no size entry. The others give once, few or many, or a class for an expanded clone.

J: TRBJ2-2
size: NA
V: TRBV18
CDR3: ASSPPARINTGELF

J: TRBJ1-2
size: NA
V: TRBV5-4
CDR3: ASSLQGNYGYT

J: TRBJ2-2
size: NA
V: TRBV5-1
CDR3: ASLDRGQAGELF

J: TRBJ2-3
size: NA
V: TRBV19
CDR3: ASSILAGDTQY

J: TRBJ2-7
size: NA
V: TRBV7-9
CDR3: ASSLATTGFYEQY

J: TRBJ2-3
size: NA
V: TRBV7-3
CDR3: ASSPSRGRSDTQY

J: TRBJ1-2
size: NA
V: TRBV7-9
CDR3: ASSLDHGYT

J: TRBJ1-5
size: once
V: TRBV10-3
CDR3: AISESLISQNQPQH

J: TRBJ2-7
size: once
V: TRBV30
CDR3: AWSRSYEQY

J: TRBJ2-7
size: NA
V: TRBV11-1
CDR3: ASSQENRGHEQY

J: TRBJ2-1
size: NA
V: TRBV19
CDR3: ASSWTPGTGLDEQF

J: TRBJ1-2
size: NA
V: TRBV2
CDR3: ASSSRQAYYGYT

J: TRBJ2-2
size: NA
V: TRBV5-4
CDR3: ASSPSNTGELF

J: TRBJ1-2
size: NA
V: TRBV5-1
CDR3: ASRDVGGNYGYT

J: TRBJ2-2
size: once
V: TRBV6-5
CDR3: ASSPRRGHTGELF

J: TRBJ1-2
size: NA
V: TRBV4-3
CDR3: ASSPSRTGFANGYT

J: TRBJ1-3
size: few
V: TRBV2
CDR3: ASSESSPRSGNTIY

J: TRBJ2-1
size: NA
V: TRBV19
CDR3: ASSLHNEQF

J: TRBJ2-7
size: NA
V: TRBV7-6
CDR3: ASSLLRRGPSYEQY

J: TRBJ1-5
size: few
V: TRBV7-2
CDR3: ASSLVSNQPQH

J: TRBJ2-3
size: NA
V: TRBV5-4
CDR3: ASSLGGVSTDTQY

J: TRBJ1-3
size: NA
V: TRBV30
CDR3: AWQGSGNTIY

J: TRBJ2-3
size: once
V: TRBV4-1
CDR3: ASRPGGGTDTQY

J: TRBJ2-7
size: NA
V: TRBV7-2
CDR3: ASSIDRGWQY

J: TRBJ2-1
size: NA
V: TRBV5-1
CDR3: ASSAPPGINPF

J: TRBJ1-2
size: NA
V: TRBV19
CDR3: ASSTSGTFRGYT

J: TRBJ2-1
size: NA
V: TRBV5-1
CDR3: ASSFGGAGNEQF

J: TRBJ1-1
size: NA
V: TRBV19
CDR3: ASISTGILRGTEAF

J: TRBJ2-2
size: NA
V: TRBV6-4
CDR3: ASSRTNTGELF

J: TRBJ1-1
size: NA
V: TRBV19
CDR3: ASSMGQGLNTEAF

J: TRBJ1-2
size: NA
V: TRBV7-9
CDR3: ASSLAGPDGYT

J: TRBJ2-3
size: NA
V: TRBV27
CDR3: ASSFRRQGGGTQY

J: TRBJ1-2
size: NA
V: TRBV5-6
CDR3: ASSLAEWTGVAYGYT

J: TRBJ1-6
size: NA
V: TRBV30
CDR3: AWSRTGKDSPLH

J: TRBJ1-5
size: few
V: TRBV19
CDR3: ASSTGLRNQPQH

J: TRBJ2-7
size: NA
V: TRBV5-1
CDR3: ASSVRDIFYEQY

J: TRBJ2-1
size: NA
V: TRBV4-2
CDR3: ASSQDGRGDLGPNEQF

J: TRBJ2-7
size: NA
V: TRBV4-1
CDR3: ASSQANFIGQGGFEQY

J: TRBJ2-7
size: NA
V: TRBV5-4
CDR3: ASSLEGALSPY

J: TRBJ2-7
size: NA
V: TRBV5-4
CDR3: ASSFPGTLNEQY

J: TRBJ1-5
size: NA
V: TRBV12-1
CDR3: ASSFLRTGGTQPQH

J: TRBJ2-1
size: NA
V: TRBV19
CDR3: ASSANRGGYNEQF

J: TRBJ1-1
size: NA
V: TRBV29-1
CDR3: SAWTGRNTEAF

J: TRBJ2-3
size: NA
V: TRBV19
CDR3: ASSIPTSGQTDTQY

J: TRBJ2-1
size: NA
V: TRBV21-1
CDR3: ASSKLRVNEQF